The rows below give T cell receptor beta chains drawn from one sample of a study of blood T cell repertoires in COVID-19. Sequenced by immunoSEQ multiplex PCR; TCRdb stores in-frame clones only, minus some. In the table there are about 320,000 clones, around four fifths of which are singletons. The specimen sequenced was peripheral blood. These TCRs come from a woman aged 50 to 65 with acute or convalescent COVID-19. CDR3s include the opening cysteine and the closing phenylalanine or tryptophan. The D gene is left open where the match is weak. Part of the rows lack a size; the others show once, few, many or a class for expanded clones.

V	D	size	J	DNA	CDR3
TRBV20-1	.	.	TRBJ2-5	TGCAGTGCTAGAGTCGGAGAGACCCAGTACTTC	CSARVGETQYF
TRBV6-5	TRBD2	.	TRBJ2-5	TGTGCCAGCAGTTTAGCGGGGGGAGGAGCGACCCAGTACTTC	CASSLAGGGATQYF
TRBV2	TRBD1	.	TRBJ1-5	TGTGCCAGCAGTGGAGACAGGGGGCTTCAGCCCCAGCATTTT	CASSGDRGLQPQHF
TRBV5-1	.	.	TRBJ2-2	TGCGCCAGCAGCTTTGTTACGGGAGACACCGGGGAGCTGTTTTTT	CASSFVTGDTGELFF
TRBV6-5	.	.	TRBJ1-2	TGTGCCAGCAGCCTACAGGGACGCGGCTACACCTTC	CASSLQGRGYTF
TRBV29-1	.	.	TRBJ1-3	TGCAGCGTTGGGGGGCAGGGATCGGCCTCTGGAAACACCATATATTTT	CSVGGQGSASGNTIYF
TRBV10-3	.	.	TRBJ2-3	TGTGCCATCAGTGAGTCCAGGGACACAGATACGCAGTATTTT	CAISESRDTDTQYF
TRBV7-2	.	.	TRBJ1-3	TGTGCCAGCAGCTTGGGAGCTATCTCTGGAAACACCATATATTTT	CASSLGAISGNTIYF
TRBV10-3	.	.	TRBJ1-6	TGTGCCATCAGTGACGGCCGGGACTATAATTCACCCCTCCACTTT	CAISDGRDYNSPLHF
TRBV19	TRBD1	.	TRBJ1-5	TGTGCCAGTAGTGGGACAGCAGATCAGCCCCAGCATTTT	CASSGTADQPQHF
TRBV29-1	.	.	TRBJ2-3	TGCAGCGTCACCGGGGGCACAGATACGCAGTATTTT	CSVTGGTDTQYF
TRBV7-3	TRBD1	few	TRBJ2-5	TGTGCCAGCAGCCCGGGACAGGGGCGCGAGACCCAGTACTTC	CASSPGQGRETQYF
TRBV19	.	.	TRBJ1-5	TGTGCCAGTAGTCTTTACTGGAGCAATCAGCCCCAGCATTTT	CASSLYWSNQPQHF
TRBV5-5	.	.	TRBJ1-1	TGTGCCAGCAGCTCGGGGTCCGATTGGGGCACTGAAGCTTTCTTT	CASSSGSDWGTEAFF
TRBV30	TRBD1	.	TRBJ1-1	TGTGCCTGGAGACAGGGGTTGAACACTGAAGCTTTCTTT	CAWRQGLNTEAFF
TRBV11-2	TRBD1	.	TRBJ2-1	TGTGCCAGCAGCTTATACAGGGGGATCTCCTACAATGAGCAGTTCTTC	CASSLYRGISYNEQFF
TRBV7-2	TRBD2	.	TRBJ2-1	TGTGCCAGCAGCACTAGCGGGAGGGCCGCAAATGAGCAGTTCTTC	CASSTSGRAANEQFF
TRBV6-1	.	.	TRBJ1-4	TGTGCCAGCAGTGAACAGGGGCGGGCTAATGAAAAACTGTTTTTT	CASSEQGRANEKLFF
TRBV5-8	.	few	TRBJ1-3	TGTGCCAGCAGCCCCAGGATATACTCTGGAAACACCATATATTTT	CASSPRIYSGNTIYF
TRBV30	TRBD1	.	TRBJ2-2	TGTGCCTGGACCTGGGGCAGGGGGCCCGGGGAGCTGTTTTTT	CAWTWGRGPGELFF
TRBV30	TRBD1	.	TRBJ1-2	TGTGCCTGGTTCGGGACAGAGAAATATGGCTACACCTTC	CAWFGTEKYGYTF
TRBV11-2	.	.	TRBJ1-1	TGTGCCAGCAGCTTGGCAACAGCGAACACTGAAGCTTTCTTT	CASSLATANTEAFF
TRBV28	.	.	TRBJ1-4	TGTGCCAGCAGTGGACAGCCCTTGGTCGTGGTGTTTTTT	CASSGQPLVVVFF
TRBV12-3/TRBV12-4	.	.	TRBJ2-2	TGTGCCAGCAGTAATGGGGCCACCGGGGAGCTGTTTTTT	CASSNGATGELFF
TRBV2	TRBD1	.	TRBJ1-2	TGTGCCAGCAGTGACCAGGGGGGTGGCTACACCTTC	CASSDQGGGYTF
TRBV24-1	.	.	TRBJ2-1	TGTGCCACCAGTGATTCCGCAGCTCCGGGAGCTAACAATGAGCAGTTCTTC	CATSDSAAPGANNEQFF
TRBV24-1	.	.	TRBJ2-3	TGTGCCACCAGTGGGTTTGCGACAGATACGCAGTATTTT	CATSGFATDTQYF
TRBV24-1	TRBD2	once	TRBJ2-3	TGTGCCACCAGTGCGGGGGGAGCGGGGCGGAGCACAGATACGCAGTATTTT	CATSAGGAGRSTDTQYF
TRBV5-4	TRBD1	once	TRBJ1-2	TGTGCCAGCAGCTCTAGCCGGGACAGGGGGCTCTCAAACTATGGCTACACCTTC	CASSSSRDRGLSNYGYTF
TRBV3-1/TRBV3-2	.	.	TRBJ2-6	TGTGCCAGCAGCCTGGGACTTCCCGGCTGGGGGGCCAACGTCCTGACTTTC	CASSLGLPGWGANVLTF
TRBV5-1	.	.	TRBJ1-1	TGCGCCAGCAGCAGGACAGTCGACACTGAAGCTTTCTTT	CASSRTVDTEAFF
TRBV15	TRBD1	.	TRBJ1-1	TGTGCCACCAGCAGGAGGGGGCGGATCACTGAAGCTTTCTTT	CATSRRGRITEAFF
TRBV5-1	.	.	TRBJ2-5	TGCGCCAGCAGCTGGCAGGGGAGCGAAGAGACCCAGTACTTC	CASSWQGSEETQYF
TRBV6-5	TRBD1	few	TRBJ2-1	TGTGCCAGCAGTTACTCGGGACAGGGGAACAATGAGCAGTTCTTC	CASSYSGQGNNEQFF
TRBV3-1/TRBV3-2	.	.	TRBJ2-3	TGTGCCAGCAGCCAAGTCCGGGAGCAGTATTTT	CASSQVREQYF
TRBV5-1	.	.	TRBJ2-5	TGCGCCAGCAGCGCCATGTGGGGACATCCGGGGGAGACCCAGTACTTC	CASSAMWGHPGETQYF
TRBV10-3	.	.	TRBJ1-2	TGTGCCATCAGTGACAAGGACACCGATTATGGCTACACCTTC	CAISDKDTDYGYTF